The 22 T cell receptor beta chains below come from one sample, sequenced in a study of T cells after yellow fever vaccination. MiXCR, applied by TCRdb to the 5' RACE reads, yields one record per CDR3 protein. The data show under 300,000 distinct CDR3 sequences, with about 7% seen just once and more than 1% held by the top ten. The specimen comprised CD4+ T cells sorted from PBMCs, sampled on the day of the yellow fever booster vaccination. These receptors came from a man aged 25 to 40 who received the YFV17D yellow fever vaccine.

V and J are TRBV5-1 and TRBJ2-3; 13 bases map to TRBD2. The trim removed 2 bases at V and 4 bases at J, leaving 1 base unmatched. CDR1 is SGHRS and CDR2 is YFSETQ in the germline V gene. This CDR3 contains 15 residues. This chain's CDR3 is CASSLLAGGADTQYF. In DNA form, the CDR3 reads TGCGCCAGCAGCTTACTAGCGGGAGGGGCAGATACGCAGTATTTT. The full variable domain, rest sourced from reference TRBV5-1 and TRBJ2-3, is KAGVTQTPRYLIKTRGQQVTLSCSPISGHRSVSWYQQTPGQGLQFLFEYFSETQRNKGNFPGRFSGRQFSNSRSEMNVSTLELGDSALYLCASSLLAGGADTQYFGPGTRLTVL.

The chain uses TRBV7-9 and TRBJ2-1; 8 bases are shared with TRBD2. The CDR3 totals 15 residues. Unmatched junction bases numbered 6, after V lost 1 base and J lost 7 bases. The germline V gene has CDR1 SEHNR and CDR2 FQNEAQ (reference sequence). In DNA, the CDR3 is TGTGCCAGCAGCTTAGGAACTAGCGGACAAAATGAGCAGTTCTTC. It codes for CASSLGTSGQNEQFF. Full variable domain (rest looked up from reference TRBV7-9 and TRBJ2-1): DTGVSQNPRHKITKRGQNVTFRCDPISEHNRLYWYRQTLGQGPEFLTYFQNEAQLEKSRLLSDRFSAERPKGSFSTLEIQRTEQGDSAMYLCASSLGTSGQNEQFFGPGTRLTVL.

This clonotype was recorded a few times. The V call is TRBV7-2, the J call TRBJ2-3, with TRBD2 matching 7 bases. The CDR3 is made up of 14 amino acids. V was clipped by 5 bases and J by 3 bases; unmatched bases: 5. Germline CDR1 is SGHTA and CDR2 is FQGNSA. Here the CDR3 reads CASSQSGKTDTQYF. CDR3 DNA sequence: TGTGCCAGCAGCCAAAGCGGGAAGACAGATACGCAGTATTTT.

This clonotype was seen repeatedly, ten times or more. The chain links TRBV7-2 to TRBJ2-3, with 10 bases matching TRBD1. Germline assignment: CDR1 SGHTA and CDR2 FQGNSA. V lost 5 bases and J lost 3; bases outside the gene matches: 5. The CDR3 is 15 amino acids. The CDR3 DNA follows: TGTGCCAGCAGCCAGACAGGGGGCTCGACAGATACGCAGTATTTT. Translation gives CASSQTGGSTDTQYF.

This clonotype appeared many times. This chain joins TRBV10-1 and TRBJ2-1; D is unresolved. From germline, CDR1 is WNHNN and CDR2 SYGVQD (reference sequence). This CDR3 comprises 13 residues. Trimming left V 3 bases short and J 6 bases short, with 9 bases between. The CDR3 is CASSEDLFNEQFF. CDR3 nucleotide sequence: TGCGCCAGCAGTGAAGATCTGTTCAATGAGCAGTTCTTC.

Many counts were recorded for this clonotype. J is TRBJ2-5 and V is TRBV20-1; possible D gene TRBD2, 6 bases. V lost 6 bases and J 5 bases, leaving 19 bases between the germline ends. Per germline, CDR1 DFQATT and CDR2 SNEGSKA (reference sequence). CDR3 length: 14 amino acids. CDR3 bases: TGCAGTGCAAGATGGGGGGACGGCCAGGAGACCCAGTACTTC. It translates to CSARWGDGQETQYF.

This clonotype was recorded a few times. This chain uses TRBV14 with TRBJ1-1; perhaps TRBD1 as D (5 bases). CDR1 and CDR2 (germline): SGHDN, FVKESK. The CDR3 sequence is 17 residues long. The V end lost 4 bases, the J end lost 5 bases, and 23 bases lay between the germline ends. The CDR3 DNA reads as TGTGCCAGCAGCCGGGCGGGGACCCTCTACCAGGGAACTGAAGCTTTCTTT. It encodes CASSRAGTLYQGTEAFF.

The rearrangement joins TRBV20-1 to TRBJ1-1, with no clear D. This CDR3 is built from 12 residues. V gave up 3 bases and J gave up 1 base, with 6 bases separating them. Per the germline V gene, CDR1 is DFQATT and CDR2 is SNEGSKA (reference sequence). Here the CDR3 reads CSARPGNTEAFF. The CDR3 DNA is TGCAGTGCTAGGCCTGGGAACACTGAAGCTTTCTTT.

This clonotype appeared a few times. V and J are TRBV24-1 and TRBJ1-5; TRBD1 aligns across 10 bases. The CDR3 covers 15 residues. With V trimmed by 4 bases and J by 5 bases, 4 bases remained unmatched. Per the germline V gene, CDR1 is KGHDR and CDR2 is SFDVKD. DNA of the CDR3: TGTGCCACCAGTGAGAAGGGACAGGGGCATCAGCCCCAGCATTTT. Amino acid sequence: CATSEKGQGHQPQHF.

This clonotype has only a few counts. V usage is TRBV20-1 and J usage is TRBJ2-7; TRBD2 matches 15 bases. V shed 6 bases and J 4 bases; nucleotides not matched to a gene: 7. CDR3 length: 15 amino acids. Germline V lookup: CDR1 DFQATT, CDR2 SNEGSKA (reference sequence). The CDR3 protein is CSATGTSGRIYEQYF. In DNA form, the CDR3 reads TGCAGTGCAACCGGGACTAGCGGGAGGATTTACGAGCAGTACTTC.

This clonotype was recorded at least ten times. The V gene is TRBV18, the J gene TRBJ2-3; D remains unclear. CDR1 is KGHSH and CDR2 is LQKENI in the germline V gene. This CDR3 has 15 residues. V lost 3 bases and J lost 2, with 12 bases in between. CDR3: CASSPINEITDTQYF. The CDR3 coding sequence is TGTGCCAGCTCACCCATCAATGAAATCACAGATACGCAGTATTTT.

This chain connects TRBV6-5 to TRBJ2-1; TRBD1 agrees at 11 bases. Germline V gene data show CDR1 as MNHEY and CDR2 as SVGAGI. Trimming at V came to 6 bases and at J to 3 bases, leaving 4 bases not matched to a gene. The CDR3 is made up of 15 amino acids. The CDR3 protein is CASRGTGGGYNEQFF. CDR3 coding DNA: TGTGCCAGCAGAGGGACAGGGGGAGGCTACAATGAGCAGTTCTTC.

The chain employs TRBV10-2 and TRBJ2-5; D is possibly TRBD1 (6 bases). Trimming removed 6 bases at V and 5 bases at J, with 10 bases between. Germline V gene sequence: CDR1 WSHSY, CDR2 SAAADI. The length of the CDR3 is 12 residues. CDR3 nucleotides: TGCGCCAGCAGCAGGGGTATTGAGACCCAGTACTTC. Residues: CASSRGIETQYF.

The chain links TRBV6-5 to TRBJ2-2; 9 bases map to TRBD2. This CDR3 is built from 16 residues. Unmatched junction bases numbered 8, after V lost 5 bases and J lost 4 bases. CDR1 MNHEY and CDR2 SVGAGI come from the germline V gene. The CDR3 sequence is CASSNIAGVSTGELFF. The CDR3 region has the DNA TGTGCCAGCAGTAACATAGCGGGAGTAAGCACCGGGGAGCTGTTTTTT.

V is TRBV7-8 and J is TRBJ1-4, with D possibly TRBD1 on 6 matching bases. Germline V gives CDR1 SGHVS, CDR2 FQNEAQ. Trimming stripped 5 bases from V and 8 bases from J, with 18 bases between. This CDR3 spans 15 amino acids. The CDR3 bases are TGTGCCAGCAGCGGCCGGGACATCGGGGCCGAAAAACTGTTTTTT. It specifies CASSGRDIGAEKLFF.

This clonotype was seen only a few times. J is TRBJ2-1 and V is TRBV20-1; TRBD1 is a possible D gene (7 bases). Germline V gives CDR1 DFQATT, CDR2 SNEGSKA (reference sequence). Trimming took off 8 bases at V and 3 bases at J, with 14 bases between the two ends. The CDR3 length is 13 residues. The CDR3, as DNA: TGCAGTACAGGAGGGGGCTTCTACAATGAGCAGTTCTTC. Amino acid sequence: CSTGGGFYNEQFF.

This sequence joins TRBV30 and TRBJ2-4; TRBD1 matches at 7 bases. From germline, CDR1 is GTSNPN and CDR2 SVGIG (reference sequence). The junction had 11 bases not matched to a gene; V was cut back by 3 bases and J by 6 bases. The CDR3 extends over 15 amino acids. The CDR3 nucleotides are TGTGCCTGGAGCACCGGGACAGCCCAGACAAACATTCAGTACTTC. Protein: CAWSTGTAQTNIQYF. The full variable domain, with the rest looked up from reference TRBV30 and TRBJ2-4, is SQTIHQWPATLVQPVGSPLSLECTVEGTSNPNLYWYRQAAGRGLQLLFYSVGIGQISSEVPQNLSASRPQDRQFILSSKKLLLSDSGFYLCAWSTGTAQTNIQYFGAGTRLSVL.

In this sample, this clonotype turned up many times. The chain carries TRBV18 and TRBJ2-7; D not resolved. CDR1 is KGHSH and CDR2 is LQKENI in the germline V gene. V lost 0 bases to trimming and J lost 5 bases, with 11 bases between them. The CDR3 covers 14 residues. CDR3 in DNA: TGTGCCAGCTCACCACCAGAAGTGCGGAACGAGCAGTACTTC. Amino acid sequence: CASSPPEVRNEQYF.

The chain links TRBV18 to TRBJ2-5; D is perhaps TRBD1 (5 bases). Germline lookup yields CDR1 KGHSH and CDR2 LQKENI. The CDR3 extends over 13 amino acids. V was trimmed by 2 bases and J by 5 bases, leaving 9 bases between them. As DNA, the CDR3 is TGTGCCAGCTCACCATCAGGGCTTGAGACCCAGTACTTC. Translated, it gives CASSPSGLETQYF.

This clonotype was seen only a few times. The chain employs TRBV27 and TRBJ2-5; no reliable D call. In germline, CDR1 is MNHEY, CDR2 SMNVEV (reference sequence). The length of the CDR3 is 16 residues. V dropped 3 bases and J dropped 1 base, with 15 bases sitting between them. This CDR3 reads CASSLAATLSQETQYF. DNA of the CDR3: TGTGCCAGCAGTTTGGCGGCCACACTTTCCCAAGAGACCCAGTACTTC.

This chain joins TRBV7-3 and TRBJ2-1; D possibly uses TRBD1 or TRBD2 (5 bases each). Germline loops: CDR1 SGHTA, CDR2 FQGTGA. The CDR3 loop spans 14 amino acids. V lost 5 bases and J 10 bases, leaving 18 bases between the germline ends. CDR3 protein: CASSPLGVGPEQFF. The CDR3 nucleotides are TGTGCCAGCAGCCCCCTGGGGGTCGGACCAGAGCAGTTCTTC.

Ten or more counts support this clonotype. The J gene is TRBJ2-1, the V gene TRBV28, with D possibly TRBD2 on 6 matching bases. The germline gives CDR1 MDHEN, CDR2 SYDVKM. Trimming removed 3 bases from V and 3 bases from J, with 9 bases in between. The CDR3 is 14 residues long. CDR3 sequence reads: CASSLGGLYNEQFF. DNA for the CDR3: TGTGCCAGCAGTTTGGGGGGTCTCTACAATGAGCAGTTCTTC.